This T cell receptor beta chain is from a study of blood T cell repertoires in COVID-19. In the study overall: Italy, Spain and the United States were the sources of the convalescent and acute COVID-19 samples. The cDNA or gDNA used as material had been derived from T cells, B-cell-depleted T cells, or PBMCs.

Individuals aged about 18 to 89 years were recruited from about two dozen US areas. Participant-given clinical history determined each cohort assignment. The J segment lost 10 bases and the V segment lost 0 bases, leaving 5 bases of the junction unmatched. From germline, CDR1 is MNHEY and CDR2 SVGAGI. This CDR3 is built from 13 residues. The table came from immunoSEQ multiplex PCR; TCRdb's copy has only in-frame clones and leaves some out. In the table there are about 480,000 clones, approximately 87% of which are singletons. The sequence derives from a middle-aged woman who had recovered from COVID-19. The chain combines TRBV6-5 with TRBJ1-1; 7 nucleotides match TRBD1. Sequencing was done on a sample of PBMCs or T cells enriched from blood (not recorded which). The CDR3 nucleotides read TGTGCCAGCAGTTACTCTCGAGGGGGCAGAGCTTTCTTT. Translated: CASSYSRGGRAFF.